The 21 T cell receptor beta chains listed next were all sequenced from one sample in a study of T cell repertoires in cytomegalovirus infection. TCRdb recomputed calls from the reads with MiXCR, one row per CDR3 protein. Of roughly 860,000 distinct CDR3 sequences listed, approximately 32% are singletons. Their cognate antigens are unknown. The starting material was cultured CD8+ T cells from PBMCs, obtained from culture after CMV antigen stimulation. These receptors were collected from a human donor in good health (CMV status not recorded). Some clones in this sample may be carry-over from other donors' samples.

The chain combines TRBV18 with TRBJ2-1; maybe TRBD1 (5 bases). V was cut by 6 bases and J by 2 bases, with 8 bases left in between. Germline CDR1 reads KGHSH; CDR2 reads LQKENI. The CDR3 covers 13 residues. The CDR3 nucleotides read TGTGCCAGCTCCACAGGACCCTACAATGAGCAGTTCTTC. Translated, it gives CASSTGPYNEQFF. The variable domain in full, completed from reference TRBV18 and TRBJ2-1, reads NAGVMQNPRHLVRRRGQEARLRCSPMKGHSHVYWYRQLPEEGLKFMVYLQKENIIDESGMPKERFSAEFPKEGPSILRIQQVVRGDSAAYFCASSTGPYNEQFFGPGTRLTVL.

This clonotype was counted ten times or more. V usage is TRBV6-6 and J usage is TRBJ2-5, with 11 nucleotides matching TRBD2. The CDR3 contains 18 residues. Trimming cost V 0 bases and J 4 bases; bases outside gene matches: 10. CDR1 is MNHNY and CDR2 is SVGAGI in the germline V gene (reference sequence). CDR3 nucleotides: TGTGCCAGCAGTTACTCTAGCGGGGGGGCCGCCGGGGGAGAGACCCAGTACTTC. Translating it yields CASSYSSGGAAGGETQYF.

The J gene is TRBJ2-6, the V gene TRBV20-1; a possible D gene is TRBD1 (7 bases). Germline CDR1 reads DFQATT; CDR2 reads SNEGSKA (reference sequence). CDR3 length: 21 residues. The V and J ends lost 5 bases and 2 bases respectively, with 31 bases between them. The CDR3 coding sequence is TGCAGTGCTCAGGGGGGAGCCTCCTCAAAGATACTGAGGGCTGGGGCCAACGTCCTGACTTTC. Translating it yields CSAQGGASSKILRAGANVLTF.

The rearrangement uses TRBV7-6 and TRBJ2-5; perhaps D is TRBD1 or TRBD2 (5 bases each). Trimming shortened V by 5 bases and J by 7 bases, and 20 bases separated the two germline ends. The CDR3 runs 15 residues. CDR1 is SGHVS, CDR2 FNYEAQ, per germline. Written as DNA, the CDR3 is TGTGCCAGCAGCAACCCGCCGGGACGGAAAGCGACCCAGTACTTC. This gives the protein CASSNPPGRKATQYF.

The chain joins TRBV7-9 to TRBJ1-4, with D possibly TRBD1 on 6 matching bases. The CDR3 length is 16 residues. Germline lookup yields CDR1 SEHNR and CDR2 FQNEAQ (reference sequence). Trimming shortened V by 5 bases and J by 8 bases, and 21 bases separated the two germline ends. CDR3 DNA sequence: TGTGCCAGCAGCCTCCGACTGGGGGGGCGGCAGGAAAAACTGTTTTTT. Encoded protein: CASSLRLGGRQEKLFF.

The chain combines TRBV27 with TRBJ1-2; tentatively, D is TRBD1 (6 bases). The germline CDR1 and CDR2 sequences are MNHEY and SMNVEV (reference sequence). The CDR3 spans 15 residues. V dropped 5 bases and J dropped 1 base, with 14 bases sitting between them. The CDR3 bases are TGTGCCAGCAGTCGCGGTGGGGGCAGTAACTATGGCTACACCTTC. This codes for CASSRGGGSNYGYTF.

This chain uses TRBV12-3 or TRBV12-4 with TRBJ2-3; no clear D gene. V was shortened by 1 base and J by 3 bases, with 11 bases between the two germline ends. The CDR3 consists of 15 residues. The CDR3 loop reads CASSLVSGYTDTQYF. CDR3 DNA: TGTGCCAGCAGTTTAGTATCAGGTTATACAGATACGCAGTATTTT.

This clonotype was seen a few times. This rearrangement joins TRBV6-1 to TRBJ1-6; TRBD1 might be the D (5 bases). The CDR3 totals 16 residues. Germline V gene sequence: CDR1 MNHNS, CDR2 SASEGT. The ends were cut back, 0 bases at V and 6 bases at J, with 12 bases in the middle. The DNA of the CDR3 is TGTGCCAGCAGTGAAGCGTTGGGACGGCCTAATTCACCCCTCCACTTT. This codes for CASSEALGRPNSPLHF.

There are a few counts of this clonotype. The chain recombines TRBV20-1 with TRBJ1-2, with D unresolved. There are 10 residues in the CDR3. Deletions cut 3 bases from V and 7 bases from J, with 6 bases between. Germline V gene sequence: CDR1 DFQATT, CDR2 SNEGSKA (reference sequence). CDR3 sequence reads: CSASESGYTF. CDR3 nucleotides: TGCAGTGCTAGTGAGAGTGGCTACACCTTC.

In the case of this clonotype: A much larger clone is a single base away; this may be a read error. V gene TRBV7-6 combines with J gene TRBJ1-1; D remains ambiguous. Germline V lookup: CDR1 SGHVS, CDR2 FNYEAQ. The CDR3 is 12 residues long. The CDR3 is CTSSLEDTEAFF. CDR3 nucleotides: TGTACCAGCAGCTTAGAGGACACTGAAGCTTTCTTT. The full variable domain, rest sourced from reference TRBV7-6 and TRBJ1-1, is GAGVSQSPRYKVTKRGQDVALRCDPISGHVSLYWYRQALGQGPEFLTYFNYEAQQDKSGLPNDRFSAERPEGSISTLTIQRTEQRDSAMYRCTSSLEDTEAFFGQGTRLTVV.

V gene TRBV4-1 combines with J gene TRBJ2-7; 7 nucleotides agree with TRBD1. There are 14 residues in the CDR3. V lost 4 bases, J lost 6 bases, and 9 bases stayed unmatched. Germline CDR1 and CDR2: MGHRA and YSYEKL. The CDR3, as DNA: TGCGCCAGCAGCCCATTGACAGGGCTGGGCGAGCAGTACTTC. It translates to CASSPLTGLGEQYF.

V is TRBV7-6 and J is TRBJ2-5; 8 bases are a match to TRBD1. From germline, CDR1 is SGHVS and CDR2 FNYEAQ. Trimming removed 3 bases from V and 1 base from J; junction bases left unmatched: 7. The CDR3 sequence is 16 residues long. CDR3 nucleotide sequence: TGTGCCAGCAGCTTCCAGCGGACAGGGCTCCAAGAGACCCAGTACTTC. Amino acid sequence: CASSFQRTGLQETQYF. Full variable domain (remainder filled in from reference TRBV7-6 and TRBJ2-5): GAGVSQSPRYKVTKRGQDVALRCDPISGHVSLYWYRQALGQGPEFLTYFNYEAQQDKSGLPNDRFSAERPEGSISTLTIQRTEQRDSAMYRCASSFQRTGLQETQYFGPGTRLLVL.

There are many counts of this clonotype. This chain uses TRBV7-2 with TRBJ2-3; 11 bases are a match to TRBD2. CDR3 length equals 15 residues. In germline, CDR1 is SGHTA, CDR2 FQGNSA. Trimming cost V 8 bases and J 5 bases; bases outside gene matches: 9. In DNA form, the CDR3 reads TGTGCCAGCGTCACTAGCGGGGGAGCCGGAGATACGCAGTATTTT. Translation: CASVTSGGAGDTQYF.

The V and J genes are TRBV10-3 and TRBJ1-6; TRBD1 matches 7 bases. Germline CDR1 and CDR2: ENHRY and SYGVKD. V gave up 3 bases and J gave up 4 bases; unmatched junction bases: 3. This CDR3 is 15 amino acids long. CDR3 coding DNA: TGTGCCATCAGTGACCCGACAGGGTATAATTCACCCCTCCACTTT. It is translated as CAISDPTGYNSPLHF.

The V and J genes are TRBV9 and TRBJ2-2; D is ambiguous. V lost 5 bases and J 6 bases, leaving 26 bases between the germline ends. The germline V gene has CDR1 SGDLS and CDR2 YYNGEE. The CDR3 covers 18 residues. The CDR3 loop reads CASSAIGMPQHGAGELFF. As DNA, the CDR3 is TGTGCCAGCAGTGCTATTGGAATGCCCCAACATGGGGCCGGGGAGCTGTTTTTT.

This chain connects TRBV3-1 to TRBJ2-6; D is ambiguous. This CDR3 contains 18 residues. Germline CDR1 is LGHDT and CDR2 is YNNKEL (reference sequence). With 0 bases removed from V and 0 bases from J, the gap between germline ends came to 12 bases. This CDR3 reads CASSQEPHTSSGANVLTF. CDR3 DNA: TGTGCCAGCAGCCAAGAACCACACACCTCCTCTGGGGCCAACGTCCTGACTTTC.

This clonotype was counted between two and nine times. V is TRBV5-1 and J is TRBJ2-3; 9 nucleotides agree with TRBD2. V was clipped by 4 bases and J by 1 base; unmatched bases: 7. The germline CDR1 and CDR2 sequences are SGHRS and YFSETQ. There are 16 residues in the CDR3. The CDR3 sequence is CASSPLIAGGTDTQYF. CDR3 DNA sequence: TGCGCCAGCAGCCCTCTCATAGCGGGGGGCACAGATACGCAGTATTTT.

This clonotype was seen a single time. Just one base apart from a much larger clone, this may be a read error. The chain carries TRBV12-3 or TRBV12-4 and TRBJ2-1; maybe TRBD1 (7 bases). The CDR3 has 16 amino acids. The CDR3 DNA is TGTGCCAGTAGCACCTTGGAGGGGGCCAACTACAATGAGCAGATCTTC. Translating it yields CASSTLEGANYNEQIF.

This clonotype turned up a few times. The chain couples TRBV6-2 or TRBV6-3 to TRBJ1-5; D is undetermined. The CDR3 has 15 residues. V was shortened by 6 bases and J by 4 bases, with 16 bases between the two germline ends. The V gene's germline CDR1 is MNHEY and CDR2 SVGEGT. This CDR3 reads CASSNGEGFNQPQHF. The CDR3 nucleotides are TGTGCCAGCAGCAACGGGGAGGGATTTAATCAGCCCCAGCATTTT.

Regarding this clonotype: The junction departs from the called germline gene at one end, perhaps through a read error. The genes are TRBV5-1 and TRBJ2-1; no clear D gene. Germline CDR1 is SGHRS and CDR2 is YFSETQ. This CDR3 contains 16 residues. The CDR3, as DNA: TGCGCCAACAGCTTGGAACTACGGAGCTCCTACAATGAGCAGTTCTTC. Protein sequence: CANSLELRSSYNEQFF.

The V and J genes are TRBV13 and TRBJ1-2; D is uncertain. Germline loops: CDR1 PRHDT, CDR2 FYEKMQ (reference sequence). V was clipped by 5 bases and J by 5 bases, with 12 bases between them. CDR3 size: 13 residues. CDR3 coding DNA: TGTGCCAGCAGCCCTACCGCCGTGTATGGCTACACCTTC. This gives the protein CASSPTAVYGYTF.